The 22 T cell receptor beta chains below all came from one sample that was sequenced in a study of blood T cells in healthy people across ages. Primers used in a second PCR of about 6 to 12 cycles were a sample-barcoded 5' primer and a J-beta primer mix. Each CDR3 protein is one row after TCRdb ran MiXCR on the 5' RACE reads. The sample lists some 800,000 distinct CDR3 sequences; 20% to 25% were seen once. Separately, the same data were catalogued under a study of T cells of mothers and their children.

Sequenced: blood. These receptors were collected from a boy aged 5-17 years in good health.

The CDR3 DNA follows: TGTGCCAGCAGCTTTACCCACACAGATACGCAGTATTTT. Its protein is CASSFTHTDTQYF. This chain uses TRBV7-6 with TRBJ2-3, with unresolved D. V gave up 3 bases and J gave up 2 bases, with 6 bases separating them. From germline, CDR1 is SGHVS and CDR2 FNYEAQ. The CDR3 is made up of 13 amino acids.

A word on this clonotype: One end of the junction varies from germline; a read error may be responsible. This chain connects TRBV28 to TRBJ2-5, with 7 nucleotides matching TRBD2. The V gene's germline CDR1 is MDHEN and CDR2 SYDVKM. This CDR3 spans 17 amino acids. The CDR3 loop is CAGSSLFVAAGVVTQYF. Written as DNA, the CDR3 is TGTGCCGGCAGTTCCCTCTTCGTAGCGGCGGGAGTTGTGACCCAGTACTTC.

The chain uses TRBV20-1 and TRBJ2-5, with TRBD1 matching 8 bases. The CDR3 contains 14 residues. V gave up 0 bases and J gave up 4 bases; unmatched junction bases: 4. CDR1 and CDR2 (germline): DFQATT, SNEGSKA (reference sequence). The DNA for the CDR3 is TGCAGTGCTAGAGATGTACAGGGGGGAGAGACCCAGTACTTC. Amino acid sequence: CSARDVQGGETQYF.

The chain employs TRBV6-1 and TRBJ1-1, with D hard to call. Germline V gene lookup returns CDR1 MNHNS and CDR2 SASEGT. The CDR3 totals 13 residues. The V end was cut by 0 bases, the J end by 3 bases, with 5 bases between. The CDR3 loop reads CASSEARHTEAFF. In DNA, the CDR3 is TGTGCCAGCAGTGAAGCCAGACACACTGAAGCTTTCTTT.

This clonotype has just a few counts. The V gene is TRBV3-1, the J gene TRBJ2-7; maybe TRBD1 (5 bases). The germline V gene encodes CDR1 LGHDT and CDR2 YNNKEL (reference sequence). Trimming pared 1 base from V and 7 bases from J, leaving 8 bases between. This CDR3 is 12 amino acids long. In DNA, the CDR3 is TGTGCCAGCAGCCAAGGGGGCCGAGAGCAGTACTTC. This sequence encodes CASSQGGREQYF.

The CDR3 nucleotides read TGTGCCAGCAGCTTAGGGTCAGGGGATTCCCAGCCCCAGCATTTT. It is translated as CASSLGSGDSQPQHF. The chain carries TRBV7-2 and TRBJ1-5, with D tentatively TRBD1 (6 bases). The CDR3 length is 15 residues. V lost 1 base and J 7 bases, leaving 14 bases between the germline ends. CDR1 and CDR2 (germline): SGHTA, FQGNSA.

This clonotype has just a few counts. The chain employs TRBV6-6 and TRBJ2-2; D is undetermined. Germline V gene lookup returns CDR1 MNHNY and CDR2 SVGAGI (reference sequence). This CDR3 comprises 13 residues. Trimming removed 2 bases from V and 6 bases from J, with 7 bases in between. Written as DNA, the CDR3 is TGTGCCAGCAGTTACCAGATGTCCGGGGAGCTGTTTTTT. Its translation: CASSYQMSGELFF.

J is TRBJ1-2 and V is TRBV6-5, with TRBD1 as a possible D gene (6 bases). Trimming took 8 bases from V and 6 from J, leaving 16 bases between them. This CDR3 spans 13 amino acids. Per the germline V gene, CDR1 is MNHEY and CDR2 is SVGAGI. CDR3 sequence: CASRLQGVHGYTF. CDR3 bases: TGTGCCAGCCGGCTACAGGGTGTCCATGGCTACACCTTC.

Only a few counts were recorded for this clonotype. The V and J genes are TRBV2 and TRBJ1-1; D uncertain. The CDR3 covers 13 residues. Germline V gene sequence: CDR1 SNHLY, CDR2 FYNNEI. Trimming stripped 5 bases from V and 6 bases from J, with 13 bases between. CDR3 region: CASSKTRGSEAFF. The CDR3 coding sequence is TGTGCCAGCAGTAAGACACGGGGATCTGAAGCTTTCTTT.

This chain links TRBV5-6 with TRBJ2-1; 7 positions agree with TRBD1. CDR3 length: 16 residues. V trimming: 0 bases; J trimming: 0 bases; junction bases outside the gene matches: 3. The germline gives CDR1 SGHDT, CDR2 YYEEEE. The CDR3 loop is CASSLVRGSSYNEQFF. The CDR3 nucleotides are TGTGCCAGCAGCTTGGTCAGGGGGAGCTCCTACAATGAGCAGTTCTTC.

The CDR3 bases are TGTGCCATCAGTGAGTCGAGTTTGGGGGACGAGCAGTACTTC. It codes for CAISESSLGDEQYF. This rearrangement joins TRBV10-3 to TRBJ2-7; perhaps D is TRBD1 or TRBD2 (5 bases each). Per the germline V gene, CDR1 is ENHRY and CDR2 is SYGVKD. The V and J ends lost 0 bases and 5 bases respectively, with 11 bases between them. This CDR3 has 14 residues.

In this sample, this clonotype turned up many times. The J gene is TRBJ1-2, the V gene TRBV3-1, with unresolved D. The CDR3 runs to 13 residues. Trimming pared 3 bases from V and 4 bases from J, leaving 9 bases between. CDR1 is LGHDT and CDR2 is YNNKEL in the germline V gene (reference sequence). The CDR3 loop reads CASSHLGSYGYTF. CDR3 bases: TGTGCCAGCAGCCACTTGGGCTCCTATGGCTACACCTTC.

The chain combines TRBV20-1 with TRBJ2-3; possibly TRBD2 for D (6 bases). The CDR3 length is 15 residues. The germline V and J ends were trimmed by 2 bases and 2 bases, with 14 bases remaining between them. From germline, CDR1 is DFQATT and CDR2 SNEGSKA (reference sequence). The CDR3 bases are TGCAGTGCTAGATCTCCTAGCGAATCCACAGATACGCAGTATTTT. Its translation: CSARSPSESTDTQYF.

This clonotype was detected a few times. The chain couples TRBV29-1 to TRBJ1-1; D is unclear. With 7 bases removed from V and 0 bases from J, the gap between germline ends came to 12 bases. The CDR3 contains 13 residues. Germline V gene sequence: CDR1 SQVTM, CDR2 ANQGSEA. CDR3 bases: TGCAGCGCCCTAGAGGATTTGAACACTGAAGCTTTCTTT. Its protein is CSALEDLNTEAFF.

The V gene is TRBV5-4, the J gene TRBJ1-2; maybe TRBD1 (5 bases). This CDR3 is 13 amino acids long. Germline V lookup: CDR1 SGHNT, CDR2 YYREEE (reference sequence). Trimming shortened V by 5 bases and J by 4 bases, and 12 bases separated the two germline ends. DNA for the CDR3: TGTGCCAGCAGTTCGGACACCGGCTATGGCTACACCTTC. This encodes CASSSDTGYGYTF.

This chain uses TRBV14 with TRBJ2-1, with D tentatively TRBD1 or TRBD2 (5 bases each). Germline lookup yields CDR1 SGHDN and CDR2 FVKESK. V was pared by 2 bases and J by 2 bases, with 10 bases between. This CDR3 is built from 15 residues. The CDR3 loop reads CASSQLSGPYNEQFF. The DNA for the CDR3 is TGTGCCAGCAGCCAACTCTCGGGACCCTACAATGAGCAGTTCTTC.

CDR3 amino acids: CSVVAGKFPPEQFF. DNA of the CDR3: TGCAGCGTAGTAGCAGGTAAATTTCCTCCTGAGCAGTTCTTC. J is TRBJ2-1 and V is TRBV29-1; D remains ambiguous. Germline values: CDR1 SQVTM, CDR2 ANQGSEA. Trimming cost V 6 bases and J 9 bases, with 21 bases left between them. This CDR3 is built from 14 residues.

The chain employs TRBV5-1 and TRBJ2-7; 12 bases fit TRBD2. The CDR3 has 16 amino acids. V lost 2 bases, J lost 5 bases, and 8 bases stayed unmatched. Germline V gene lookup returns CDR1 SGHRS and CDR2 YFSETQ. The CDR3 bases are TGCGCCAGCAGCTTATCGACTAGCGGGAGTACCGACGAGCAGTACTTC. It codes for CASSLSTSGSTDEQYF.

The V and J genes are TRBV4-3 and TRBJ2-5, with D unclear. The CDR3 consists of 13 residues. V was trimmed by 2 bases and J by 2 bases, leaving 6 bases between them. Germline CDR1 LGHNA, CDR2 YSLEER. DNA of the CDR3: TGCGCCAGCAGCCAAAATATACAAGAGACCCAGTACTTC. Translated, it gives CASSQNIQETQYF.

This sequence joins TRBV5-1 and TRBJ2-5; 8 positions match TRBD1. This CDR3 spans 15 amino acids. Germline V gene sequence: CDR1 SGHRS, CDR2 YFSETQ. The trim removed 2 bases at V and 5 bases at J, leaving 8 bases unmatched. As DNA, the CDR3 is TGCGCCAGCAGCTTCGACAGGGGCCCTGGGGAGACCCAGTACTTC. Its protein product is CASSFDRGPGETQYF.

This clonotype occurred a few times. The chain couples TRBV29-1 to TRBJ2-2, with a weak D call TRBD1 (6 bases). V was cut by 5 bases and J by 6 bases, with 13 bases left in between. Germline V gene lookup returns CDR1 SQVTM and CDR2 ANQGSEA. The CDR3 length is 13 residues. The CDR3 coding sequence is TGCAGCGTTCTAACAGGGCTGGCCGGGGAGCTGTTTTTT. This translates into CSVLTGLAGELFF.

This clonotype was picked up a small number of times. The CDR3 coding sequence is TGCAGTGTCCCTCGGACAGGGCAGTATGGCTACACCTTC. Translated: CSVPRTGQYGYTF. The chain uses TRBV20-1 and TRBJ1-2, with TRBD1 matching 8 bases. Germline V gene sequence: CDR1 DFQATT, CDR2 SNEGSKA (reference sequence). The CDR3 is 13 residues long. V shed 7 bases and J 5 bases; nucleotides not matched to a gene: 9.